The T cell receptor beta chain under discussion was sequenced for a study of T cells in localized non-small cell lung cancer. Germline CDR1 is SGHAT and CDR2 is FQNNGV. The CDR3 loop spans 13 amino acids. Deletions cut 4 bases from V and 3 bases from J, with 9 bases between. This clone showed up just a few times. The repertoire was sequenced with immunoSEQ multiplex PCR; TCRdb's copy has only in-frame clones and lacks some. The sample records more than 25,000 clones, 89% being singletons. The rearrangement uses TRBV11-2 and TRBJ1-1; D gene ambiguous. This sequence was found in a woman aged 40-69 years with stage I lung adenocarcinoma. The material sequenced was peripheral blood, taken before any cancer treatment. The CDR3 coding sequence is TGTGCCAGCAGCTGGGGTGATTACACTGAAGCTTTCTTT. Amino acids: CASSWGDYTEAFF.